This paragraph covers one T cell receptor (beta chain) sequence. No antigen is known for it. This table comes from immunoSEQ multiplex PCR, and its TCRdb copy is limited to in-frame clones, with some not included. In the table there are some 390,000 clones, roughly 90% of which are singletons. The data were obtained in a study of Ad26.COV2.S vaccination and SARS-CoV-2 variants. Across the whole study: Once or twice, 56 days apart, Ad26.COV2.S was delivered intramuscularly.

Germline lookup yields CDR1 SGHNT and CDR2 YENEEA. The CDR3 has 13 residues. Trimming left V 4 bases short and J 4 bases short, with 11 bases between. Study-level results: The TCR breadth and depth analyses may have understated or missed part of the total T cell responses. After vaccination, reports described spike-specific CD8+ and CD4+ T cell responses as showing substantial breadth.

The treatment was: approximately 18 received Ad26.COV2.S at low or high dose, single or two shots; 5 received placebo; per-sample allocation not given. Specimens were obtained on day 63 following the first vaccine or placebo injection. An Ad26 vector expressing Wuhan-strain SARS-CoV-2 spike constituted the vaccine. The source was peripheral blood, collected in a trial of Ad26.COV2.S vaccine versus placebo. The receptor comes from a person between 18 and 65 years old who received the Ad26.COV2.S COVID-19 vaccine or a placebo. The J gene is TRBJ2-7, the V gene TRBV11-3; D is possibly TRBD1 or TRBD2 (5 bases each). The chain's CDR3 is CASSSGTRYEQYF. The DNA of the CDR3 is TGTGCCAGCAGCTCCGGGACGCGGTACGAGCAGTACTTC.